In this sample, the clone carrying this TCR beta chain turned up a few times. The antigen is undetermined. This sample is part of a study of vaccination and CD4 T cells after COVID-19. On the study more broadly: Convalescent patients gave post-COVID blood a median approximately 100 days post-diagnosis, range 35 to 161.

Treatment denoted: roughly 10-day PBMC culture with coronavirus spike peptide pools or control peptides (ViraFEST assay). The CDR3 covers 15 residues. Germline trimming cut 2 bases from V and 4 bases from J; bases unmatched to any gene: 5. The germline CDR1 and CDR2 sequences are MNHEY and SVGAGI. At the Johns Hopkins FTIC core, DNA taken from cultured CD4+ T cells was sequenced by way of the Oncomine TCR Beta short-read assay. TCRdb reprocessed the PCR reads via MiXCR and lists one record per CDR3 protein. Of 11,000 or so distinct CDR3 sequences in the sample, 40% to 50% were seen once. This chain connects TRBV6-5 to TRBJ2-5; TRBD1 matches at 9 bases. The sequence was collected from a human donor who had recovered from COVID-19. The material sequenced was CD4+ T cells from blood, cultured in vitro. The CDR3 loop reads CASSYADRGGETQYF. CDR3 nucleotides: TGTGCCAGCAGTTACGCGGACAGGGGTGGAGAGACCCAGTACTTC.